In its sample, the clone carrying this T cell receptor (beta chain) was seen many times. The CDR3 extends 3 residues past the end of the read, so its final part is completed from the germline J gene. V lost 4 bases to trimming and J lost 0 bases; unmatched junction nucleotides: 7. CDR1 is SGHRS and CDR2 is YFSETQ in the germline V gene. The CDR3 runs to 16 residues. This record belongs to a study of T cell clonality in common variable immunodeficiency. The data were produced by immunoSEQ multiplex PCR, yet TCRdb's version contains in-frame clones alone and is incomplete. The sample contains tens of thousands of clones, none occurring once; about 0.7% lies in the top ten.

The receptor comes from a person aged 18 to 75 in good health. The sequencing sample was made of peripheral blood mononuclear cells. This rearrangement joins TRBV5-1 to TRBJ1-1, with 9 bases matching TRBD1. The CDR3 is CASSTGGDRVNTEAFF. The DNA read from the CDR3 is TGCGCCAGCAGCACGGGGGGGGACAGGGTGAACACTGAA.